These 9 T cell receptor beta chains came from one sample sequenced in a study of blood T cells in healthy people across ages. A sample-barcoded 5' primer and a J-beta primer mix were used in a second PCR of roughly 6 to 11 cycles. MiXCR, run by TCRdb on the 5' RACE reads, gives a single entry per CDR3 protein. The data show hundreds of thousands of distinct CDR3 sequences, with 32% seen just once and over 15% held by the top ten. The sequenced sample consisted of blood. Receptors were obtained from a woman older than 75 in good health.

This clonotype was picked up a small number of times. The genes are TRBV25-1 and TRBJ1-1, with D unresolved. Germline V gene sequence: CDR1 MGHDK, CDR2 SYGVNS. This CDR3 comprises 15 residues. The V gene lost 6 bases and the J gene lost 2 bases, with 16 bases spanning the gap. In DNA, the CDR3 is TGTGCCAGCAGGAGCGAAGGGCCCGGCAACACTGAAGCTTTCTTT. Its protein product is CASRSEGPGNTEAFF.

The CDR3 bases are TGTGCCAGCAGTCGCCAGCCCCAAGAGACCCAGTACTTC. Translating it yields CASSRQPQETQYF. The V and J genes are TRBV6-5 and TRBJ2-5; the D is unclear. The V end lost 5 bases, the J end lost 1 base, and 8 bases lay between the germline ends. In germline, CDR1 is MNHEY, CDR2 SVGAGI. The length of the CDR3 is 13 residues.

This clonotype was observed many times. The chain joins TRBV6-6 to TRBJ2-1; D possibly corresponds to TRBD2 (6 bases). The CDR3 extends over 14 amino acids. CDR1 and CDR2 from the germline V gene are MNHNY and SVGAGI (reference sequence). V lost 3 bases to trimming and J lost 7 bases, with 13 bases between them. The chain's CDR3 is CASSYLGGRNEQFF. The CDR3 DNA is TGTGCCAGCAGTTATCTGGGGGGACGTAATGAGCAGTTCTTC.

This clonotype has ten or more counts. This chain uses TRBV30 with TRBJ2-1; TRBD2 might be the D (6 bases). V lost 2 bases and J lost 0, with 8 bases in between. CDR1 is GTSNPN and CDR2 is SVGIG in the germline V gene (reference sequence). This CDR3 has 14 amino acids. DNA for the CDR3: TGTGCCTGGAGTATACTAGCCTCCTACAATGAGCAGTTCTTC. It codes for CAWSILASYNEQFF.

In its sample, this clonotype was seen many times. V usage is TRBV6-6 and J usage is TRBJ2-5; D is possibly TRBD2 (7 bases). Germline CDR1 reads MNHNY; CDR2 reads SVGAGI (reference sequence). Trimming cost V 2 bases and J 2 bases, with 12 bases left between them. CDR3 length: 15 residues. The CDR3 reads CASSYSGGAQETQYF. DNA for the CDR3: TGTGCCAGCAGTTACAGTGGGGGGGCACAAGAGACCCAGTACTTC.

This clonotype came up many times. This chain connects TRBV13 to TRBJ2-3; 10 bases match TRBD2. The CDR3 is 18 amino acids. The junction had 13 bases not matched to a gene; V was cut back by 5 bases and J by 2 bases. The germline CDR1 and CDR2 sequences are PRHDT and FYEKMQ (reference sequence). The CDR3 sequence is CASSPGLAVPTPTDTQYF. The CDR3 nucleotides are TGTGCCAGCAGCCCTGGACTAGCGGTCCCAACCCCCACAGATACGCAGTATTTT.

This sequence joins TRBV20-1 and TRBJ2-5; D not certain. This CDR3 spans 10 amino acids. CDR1 and CDR2 from the germline V gene are DFQATT and SNEGSKA (reference sequence). Trimming cost V 5 bases and J 5 bases, with 6 bases left between them. CDR3 loop: CSAPLETQYF. The CDR3 DNA is TGCAGTGCTCCCCTTGAGACCCAGTACTTC.

This clonotype was seen ten or more times. The genes are TRBV5-1 and TRBJ2-4; 9 positions match TRBD1. This CDR3 region has 18 residues. Germline CDR1 SGHRS, CDR2 YFSETQ. The J segment lost 0 bases and the V segment lost 1 base, leaving 8 bases of the junction unmatched. CDR3 protein: CASSLRDRETLAKNIQYF. As DNA, the CDR3 is TGCGCCAGCAGCTTGCGGGACAGGGAGACATTAGCCAAAAACATTCAGTACTTC.

The CDR3 region is CASSLRQGRNEQYF. The CDR3 coding sequence is TGCGCCAGCAGCTTACGACAGGGCCGCAACGAGCAGTACTTC. The genes are TRBV5-1 and TRBJ2-7, with 7 bases identical to TRBD1. This CDR3 spans 14 amino acids. The germline V gene has CDR1 SGHRS and CDR2 YFSETQ. Trimming took 2 bases from V and 5 from J; bases not matched to a gene: 7.